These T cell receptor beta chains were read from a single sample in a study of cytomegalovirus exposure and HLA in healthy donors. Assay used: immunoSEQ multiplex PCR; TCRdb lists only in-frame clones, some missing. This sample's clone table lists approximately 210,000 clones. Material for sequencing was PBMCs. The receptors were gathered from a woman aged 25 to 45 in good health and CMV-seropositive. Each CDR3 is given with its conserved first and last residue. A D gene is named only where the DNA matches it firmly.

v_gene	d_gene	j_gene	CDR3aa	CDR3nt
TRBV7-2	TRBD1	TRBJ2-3	CASSLTGPLTDTQYF	TGTGCCAGCAGCCTGACAGGGCCGTTAACAGATACGCAGTATTTT
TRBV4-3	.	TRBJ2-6	CASSQDFVLSGANVLTF	TGCGCCAGCAGCCAAGATTTCGTTCTCTCTGGGGCCAACGTCCTGACTTTC
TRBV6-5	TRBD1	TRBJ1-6	CASSLGPRGYSPLHF	TGTGCCAGCAGTTTGGGCCCCAGGGGGTATTCACCCCTCCACTTT
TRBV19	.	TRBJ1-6	CASSTRQDLFFGSPLHF	TGTGCCAGTAGTACTCGACAGGATCTATTTTTTGGTTCACCCCTCCACTTT
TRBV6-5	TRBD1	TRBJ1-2	CASSYSSGQGSAGYTF	TGTGCCAGCAGTTACTCCTCCGGACAGGGGTCGGCTGGCTACACCTTC
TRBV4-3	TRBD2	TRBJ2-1	CASSQKLAGNNEQFF	TGCGCCAGCAGCCAAAAACTAGCGGGGAACAATGAGCAGTTCTTC
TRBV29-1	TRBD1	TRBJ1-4	CSGAGTANEKLFF	TGCAGCGGTGCCGGGACAGCGAATGAAAAGCTGTTTTTT
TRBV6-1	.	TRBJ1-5	CASSDSQGVNQPQHF	TGTGCCAGCAGTGATTCGCAGGGCGTCAATCAGCCCCAGCATTTT
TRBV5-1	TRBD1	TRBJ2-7	CASSLRVQGNEQYF	TGCGCCAGCAGCTTGAGGGTACAGGGGAACGAGCAGTACTTC
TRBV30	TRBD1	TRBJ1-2	CAWSAKKDFQGGHTF	TGTGCCTGGAGCGCCAAAAAGGACTTTCAGGGGGGCCACACCTTC
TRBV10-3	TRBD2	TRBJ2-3	CAISEGLASDTQYF	TGTGCCATCAGTGAGGGACTAGCGTCAGATACGCAGTATTTT
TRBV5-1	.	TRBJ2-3	CASSLSEGTDTQYF	TGCGCCAGCAGCCTTAGTGAGGGCACAGATACGCAGTATTTT
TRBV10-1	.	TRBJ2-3	CASSEMGGDTQYF	TGCGCCAGCAGTGAGATGGGGGGAGATACGCAGTATTTT
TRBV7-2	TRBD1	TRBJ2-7	CASSLPGTATYEQYF	TGTGCCAGCAGCTTACCCGGGACAGCTACCTACGAGCAGTACTTC
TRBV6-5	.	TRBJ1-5	CASSYSFSGQPQHF	TGTGCCAGCAGTTACTCGTTCTCAGGGCAGCCCCAGCATTTT
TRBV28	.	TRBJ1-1	CASRSRQVLTFF	TGTGCCAGCAGGTCCCGACAGGTTTTAACTTTCTTT
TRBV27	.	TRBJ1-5	CASSPSRVDQPQHF	TGTGCCAGCAGTCCCTCTCGAGTTGATCAGCCCCAGCATTTT
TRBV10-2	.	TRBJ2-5	CASRSFETQYF	TGCGCCAGCAGATCCTTTGAGACCCAGTACTTC
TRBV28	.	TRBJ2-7	CASSLPSGTAYERYF	TGTGCCAGCAGTTTACCTTCGGGAACAGCCTACGAGCGGTACTTC
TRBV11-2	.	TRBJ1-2	CANSSRYGYTF	TGTGCCAACAGCTCTCGCTATGGCTACACCTTC
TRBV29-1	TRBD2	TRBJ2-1	CSALGLAGVEQFF	TGCAGCGCCCTTGGACTAGCGGGAGTTGAGCAGTTCTTC
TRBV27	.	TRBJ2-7	CASFGRMSYEQYF	TGTGCCAGCTTTGGCAGGATGTCCTACGAGCAGTACTTC
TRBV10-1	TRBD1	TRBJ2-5	CASSGDRRPRTQYF	TGCGCCAGCAGTGGGGACAGACGGCCGCGGACCCAGTACTTC
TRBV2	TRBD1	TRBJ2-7	CASTRTGVNEQYF	TGTGCCAGCACCAGGACAGGGGTGAACGAGCAGTACTTC
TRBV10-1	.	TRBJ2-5	CASPATGDPSRETQYF	TGCGCCAGCCCCGCTACGGGGGACCCGTCCAGAGAGACCCAGTACTTC
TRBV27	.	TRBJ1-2	CASSPTGRLANYGYTF	TGTGCCAGCAGTCCGACAGGCCGACTTGCTAACTATGGCTACACCTTC
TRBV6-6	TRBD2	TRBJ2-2	CASASGIAGRTGELFF	TGTGCCAGCGCCTCGGGGATAGCGGGGCGCACCGGGGAGCTGTTTTTT
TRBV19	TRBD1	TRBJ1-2	CASSTTGRGYTF	TGTGCCAGTAGTACTACAGGCAGGGGGTACACCTTC
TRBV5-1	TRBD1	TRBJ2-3	CASSPTGTGVNTQYF	TGCGCCAGCAGCCCGACCGGGACAGGGGTAAATACGCAGTATTTT
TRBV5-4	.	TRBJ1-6	CASSGGGRSYNSPLHF	TGTGCCAGCAGCGGCGGGGGTAGATCCTATAATTCACCCCTCCACTTT
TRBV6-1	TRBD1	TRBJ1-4	CASSGGQALNEKLFF	TGTGCCAGCAGTGGAGGACAGGCCCTTAATGAAAAACTGTTTTTT
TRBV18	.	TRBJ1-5	CASSNSGYGQPQHF	TGTGCCAGCTCCAACTCAGGGTACGGTCAGCCCCAGCATTTT
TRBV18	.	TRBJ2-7	CASKAAGTDYEQYF	TGTGCCAGCAAAGCGGCAGGAACCGATTACGAGCAGTACTTC
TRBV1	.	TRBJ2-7	CTSRHYEQYF	TGCACCAGCCGACATTACGAGCAGTACTTC
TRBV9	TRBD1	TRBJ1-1	CASSALTDRRNTEAFF	TGTGCCAGCAGCGCCCTAACGGACAGGAGGAACACTGAAGCTTTCTTT
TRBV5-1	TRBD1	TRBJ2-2	CASSPGQVDTGELFF	TGCGCCAGCAGCCCGGGACAGGTGGACACCGGGGAGCTGTTTTTT
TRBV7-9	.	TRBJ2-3	CASSPFGGAATSTDTQYF	TGTGCCAGCAGCCCTTTCGGGGGAGCGGCGACATCCACAGATACGCAGTATTTT
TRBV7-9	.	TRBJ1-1	CASSPMAGVNTEAFF	TGTGCCAGCAGCCCCATGGCAGGCGTTAACACTGAAGCTTTCTTT
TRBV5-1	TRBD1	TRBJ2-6	CASSSGQGSSGANVLTF	TGCGCCAGCAGCTCGGGACAGGGTAGCTCTGGGGCCAACGTCCTGACTTTC
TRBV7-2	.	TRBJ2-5	CASSTGRGETQYF	TGTGCCAGCAGCACGGGACGGGGGGAGACCCAGTACTTC
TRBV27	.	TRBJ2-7	CASSFSGSSSEQYF	TGTGCCAGCAGTTTCTCGGGTTCCTCCAGCGAGCAGTACTTC
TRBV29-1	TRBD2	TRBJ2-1	CSVGTSNYNEQFF	TGCAGCGTCGGGACTAGCAACTACAATGAGCAGTTCTTC
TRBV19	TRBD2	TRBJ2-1	CASSPKAGVFYNEQFF	TGTGCCAGTAGTCCCAAAGCGGGAGTCTTCTACAATGAGCAGTTCTTC
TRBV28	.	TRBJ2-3	CASSLVPAIGTQYF	TGTGCCAGCAGTTTGGTCCCCGCGATTGGTACGCAGTATTTT
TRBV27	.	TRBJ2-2	CASTQGFTGELFF	TGTGCCAGCACCCAGGGTTTCACCGGGGAGCTGTTTTTT
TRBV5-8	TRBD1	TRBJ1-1	CASSRRGTGDTEAFF	TGTGCCAGCAGCCGGCGGGGGACAGGCGACACTGAAGCTTTCTTT
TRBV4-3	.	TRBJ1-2	CASSRDMGTNYGYTF	TGCGCCAGCAGCCGGGACATGGGGACCAACTATGGCTACACCTTC
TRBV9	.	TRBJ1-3	CASSVEEGGNTIYF	TGTGCCAGCAGCGTGGAGGAGGGGGGAAACACCATATATTTT
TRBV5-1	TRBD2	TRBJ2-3	CASSLDILAGVTDTQYF	TGCGCCAGCAGCTTGGATATTCTAGCGGGAGTAACAGATACGCAGTATTTT
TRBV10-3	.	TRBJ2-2	CAISEWGPNTGELFF	TGTGCCATCAGTGAATGGGGCCCGAACACCGGGGAGCTGTTTTTT
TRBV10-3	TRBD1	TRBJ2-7	CAISEAGGTYEQYF	TGTGCCATCAGTGAGGCAGGGGGAACGTACGAGCAGTACTTC
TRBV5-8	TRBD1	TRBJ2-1	CASSFPGQIYNEQFF	TGTGCCAGCAGCTTTCCGGGACAGATATACAATGAGCAGTTCTTC
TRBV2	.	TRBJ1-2	CASSESYGYTF	TGTGCCAGCAGTGAGAGCTATGGCTACACCTTC
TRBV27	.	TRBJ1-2	CASSPSPAGDYGYTF	TGTGCCAGCAGTCCATCCCCCGCAGGGGACTATGGCTACACCTTC
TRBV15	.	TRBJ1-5	CATSREVGQYSNQPQHF	TGTGCCACCAGCAGAGAAGTTGGCCAGTATAGCAATCAGCCCCAGCATTTT
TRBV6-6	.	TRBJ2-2	CASSLDIYTGELFF	TGTGCCAGCAGTCTCGACATTTACACCGGGGAGCTGTTTTTT